This T cell receptor beta chain was found in a study of blood T cell repertoires in COVID-19. Across the whole study: Nucleic acid was either cDNA or gDNA, and it came from T cells, B-cell-depleted T cells, or PBMCs.

TCRdb keeps only in-frame clones here, not all; method: immunoSEQ multiplex PCR. In the table there are 200,000 to 300,000 clones, approximately 89% of which are singletons. Trimming took 1 base from V and 5 from J, leaving 8 bases between them. The CDR3 runs to 13 residues. The germline V gene has CDR1 MNHEY and CDR2 SMNVEV (reference sequence). The source of this sequence is a woman aged 25 to 39 with COVID-19, enrolled during active disease. Material: peripheral blood. This sequence joins TRBV27 and TRBJ1-1; a weak D match, TRBD1 (5 bases). CDR3 in DNA: TGTGCCAGCAGTTTATTGGGGGGGACTGAAGCTTTCTTT. It specifies CASSLLGGTEAFF.